This TCR beta chain was observed in a study of T-cell memory formation after mild COVID-19. Study observations and caveats: Clones which contracted sat mainly in CM and EM if CD4+, and in EMRA if CD8+.

This clonotype has more than one count but fewer than ten. Its antigen remains unknown. Using its own MiXCR run on the 5' RACE reads, TCRdb lists one record per CDR3 protein. This sample has about 200,000 distinct CDR3 sequences; around 9.1% occur once, and the top ten carry roughly 3.5%. In germline, CDR1 is DFQATT, CDR2 SNEGSKA (reference sequence). V was pared by 0 bases and J by 5 bases, with 16 bases between. The CDR3 is made up of 15 amino acids. The chain has TRBV20-1 and TRBJ1-1; D perhaps matches TRBD1 (6 bases). The sequence was obtained from a young man who had mild COVID-19 (a few samples of this study predate the infection). Cell type and time point are not known. Sequencing input: PBMCs or a T cell subset sorted from them (not recorded which). The CDR3 nucleotides are TGCAGTGCTAGAGACAGGGGTAACGGAGGTACTGAAGCTTTCTTT. It yields the protein CSARDRGNGGTEAFF.